This T cell receptor beta chain was documented in a study of shared clonotypes between healthy human individuals. The V and J ends lost 4 bases and 8 bases, in that order; junction bases with no gene match: 14. Germline V CDR1 and CDR2: ENHRY, SYGVKD. The CDR3 runs to 18 residues. Sequencing was performed with immunoSEQ multiplex PCR; in TCRdb, only in-frame clones are kept and a portion is missing. Of 2.3 million or so clones in the sample, approximately 95% were seen once. This receptor was obtained from a man aged 18 to 35 in good health. Some clones in this sample may be carry-over from other donors' samples. Sequences were obtained from naive CD4+ T cells from PBMCs. This sample's subset: CD45RA+ positively selected. This chain connects TRBV10-3 to TRBJ2-2, with 12 positions matching TRBD2. The CDR3 spells CAISGPPTSGSAEGELFF. The CDR3 DNA reads as TGTGCCATCAGTGGGCCACCGACTAGCGGGAGTGCCGAAGGGGAGCTGTTTTTT.